The T cell receptor (beta chain) under discussion was sequenced for a study of T cells after yellow fever vaccination. A few counts support this clonotype. Its antigen is not identified. General study findings and limits: Weaker in magnitude, the secondary response showed a faster peak on day 5 versus 15.

Using its own MiXCR run on the 5' RACE reads, TCRdb lists one record per CDR3 protein. The sample lists under 550,000 distinct CDR3 sequences, just over 20% occurring once. The CDR3 runs to 14 residues. Germline CDR1 and CDR2: LGHNA and YNFKEQ. V dropped 6 bases and J dropped 5 bases, with 16 bases sitting between them. This chain uses TRBV4-2 with TRBJ2-5, with D unresolved. The sample here was PBMCs, taken around 3 weeks after the first yellow fever vaccination. This sequence was found in a young man who received the YFV17D yellow fever vaccine. The CDR3, as DNA: TGTGCCAGCAGTTCCGGCCCTAATCGGGAGACCCAGTACTTC. This encodes CASSSGPNRETQYF.